This T cell receptor beta chain emerged from a study of beta chain features in type 1 diabetes. A few counts support this clone. The antigen remains undetermined. Reverse transcription of all isolated RNA meant that expressed TCRB transcripts were sequenced. Method: immunoSEQ multiplex PCR; TCRdb's copy keeps in-frame clones and lacks some. The top ten hold about 1% of the sample, which has about 25,000 clones, about 71% seen once. This CDR3 region has 15 residues. V gave up 7 bases and J gave up 5 bases, with 20 bases separating them. Germline CDR1 and CDR2: LNHDA and SQIVND (reference sequence). Sorted populations were all over 95% pure. Broader study findings: Because the template was cDNA, high-expressing cells might be over-represented. People with Type 1 diabetes carried modestly yet significantly shorter TCRB CDR3s in all four CD4+ subsets.

The rearrangement uses TRBV19 and TRBJ1-1; possibly TRBD1 for D (5 bases). The sequence was obtained from a woman between 40 and 55 years old with type 1 diabetes. The sample taken for sequencing was stem cell memory CD4+ T cells from blood. The CDR3 nucleotides read TGTGCCAGTACCAACGGAGACGGGGGATGGACTGAAGCTTTCTTT. Translated, it gives CASTNGDGGWTEAFF.